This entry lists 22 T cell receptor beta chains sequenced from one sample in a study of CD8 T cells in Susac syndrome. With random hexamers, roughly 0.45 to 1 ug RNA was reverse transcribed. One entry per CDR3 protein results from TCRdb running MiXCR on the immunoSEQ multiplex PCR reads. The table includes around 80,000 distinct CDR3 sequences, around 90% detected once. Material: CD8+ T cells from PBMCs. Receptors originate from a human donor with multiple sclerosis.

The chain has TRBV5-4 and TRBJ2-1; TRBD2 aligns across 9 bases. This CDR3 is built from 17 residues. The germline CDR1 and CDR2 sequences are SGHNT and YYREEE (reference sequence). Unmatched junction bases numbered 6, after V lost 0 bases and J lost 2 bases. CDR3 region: CASSLEVAGVTYNEQFF. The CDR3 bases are TGTGCCAGCAGCTTGGAGGTAGCGGGAGTCACCTACAATGAGCAGTTCTTC.

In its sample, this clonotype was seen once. CDR3 protein: CASSRSTVSSGYTF. The CDR3 bases are TGCGCCAGCAGCCGCTCTACAGTTTCTTCTGGCTACACCTTC. This rearrangement joins TRBV5-1 to TRBJ1-2, with D uncertain. This CDR3 has 14 residues. V shed 4 bases and J shed 7 bases, with 17 bases lying between them. Germline V gives CDR1 SGHRS, CDR2 YFSETQ. Full variable domain (remainder filled in from reference TRBV5-1 and TRBJ1-2): KAGVTQTPRYLIKTRGQQVTLSCSPISGHRSVSWYQQTPGQGLQFLFEYFSETQRNKGNFPGRFSGRQFSNSRSEMNVSTLELGDSALYLCASSRSTVSSGYTFGSGTRLTVV.

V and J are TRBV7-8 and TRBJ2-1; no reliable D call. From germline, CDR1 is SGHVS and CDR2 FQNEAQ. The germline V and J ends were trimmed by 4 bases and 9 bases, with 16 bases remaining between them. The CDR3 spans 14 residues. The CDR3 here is CASSSDARFSEQFF. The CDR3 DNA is TGTGCCAGCAGCTCTGACGCTAGATTCAGTGAGCAGTTCTTC.

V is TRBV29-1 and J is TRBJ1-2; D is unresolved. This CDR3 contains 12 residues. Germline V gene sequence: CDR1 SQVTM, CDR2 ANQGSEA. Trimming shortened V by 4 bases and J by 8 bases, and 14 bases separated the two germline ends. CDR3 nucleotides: TGCAGCGTTGTAGAGGGAAGCAGCGGCTACACCTTC. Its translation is CSVVEGSSGYTF.

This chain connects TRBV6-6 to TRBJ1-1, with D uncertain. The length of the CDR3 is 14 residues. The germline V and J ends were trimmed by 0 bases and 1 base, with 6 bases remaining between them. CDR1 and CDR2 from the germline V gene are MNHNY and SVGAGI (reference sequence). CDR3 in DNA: TGTGCCAGCAGTTACTCGTTGAGGAACACTGAAGCTTTCTTT. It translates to CASSYSLRNTEAFF.

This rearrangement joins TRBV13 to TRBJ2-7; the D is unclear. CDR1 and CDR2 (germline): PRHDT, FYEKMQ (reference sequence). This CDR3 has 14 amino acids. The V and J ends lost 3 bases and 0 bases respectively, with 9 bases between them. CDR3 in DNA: TGTGCCAGCAGCTTGCAGCTATCCTCCTACGAGCAGTACTTC. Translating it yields CASSLQLSSYEQYF.

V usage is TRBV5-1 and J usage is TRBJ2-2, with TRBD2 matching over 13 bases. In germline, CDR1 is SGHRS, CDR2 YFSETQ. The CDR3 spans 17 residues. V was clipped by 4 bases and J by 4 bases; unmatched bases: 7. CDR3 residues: CASSTGLAGEGTGELFF. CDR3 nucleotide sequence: TGCGCCAGCAGCACCGGACTAGCGGGGGAAGGCACCGGGGAGCTGTTTTTT.

The chain's CDR3 is CASSGRTGEIKYQETQYF. DNA of the CDR3: TGTGCCAGCAGTGGAAGGACGGGCGAAATAAAGTACCAAGAGACCCAGTACTTC. V and J are TRBV9 and TRBJ2-5; D ambiguous. The V and J ends lost 5 bases and 0 bases respectively, with 23 bases between them. This CDR3 contains 18 residues. The V gene's germline CDR1 is SGDLS and CDR2 YYNGEE.

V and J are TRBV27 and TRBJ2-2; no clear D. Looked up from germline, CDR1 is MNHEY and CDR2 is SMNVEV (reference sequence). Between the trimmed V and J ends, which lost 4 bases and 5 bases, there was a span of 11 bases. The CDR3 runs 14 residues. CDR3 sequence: CASSSRPFTGELFF. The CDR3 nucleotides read TGTGCCAGCAGTTCCCGACCTTTTACCGGGGAGCTGTTTTTT.

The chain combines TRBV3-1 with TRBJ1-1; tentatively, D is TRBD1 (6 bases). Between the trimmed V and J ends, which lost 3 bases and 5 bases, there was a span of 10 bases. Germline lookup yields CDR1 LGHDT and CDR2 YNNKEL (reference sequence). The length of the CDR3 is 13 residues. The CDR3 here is CASSQFQGTEAFF. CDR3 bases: TGTGCCAGCAGCCAGTTCCAGGGGACTGAAGCTTTCTTT.

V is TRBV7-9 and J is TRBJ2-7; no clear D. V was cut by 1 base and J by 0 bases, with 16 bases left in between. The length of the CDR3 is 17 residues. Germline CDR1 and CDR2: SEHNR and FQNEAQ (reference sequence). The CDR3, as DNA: TGTGCCAGCAGCTTAGTAGGTTGGGCGGTGAGCTCCTACGAGCAGTACTTC. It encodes CASSLVGWAVSSYEQYF.

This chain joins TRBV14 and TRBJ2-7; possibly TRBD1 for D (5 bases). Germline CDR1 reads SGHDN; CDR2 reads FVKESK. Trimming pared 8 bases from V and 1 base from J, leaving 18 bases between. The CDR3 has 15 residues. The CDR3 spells CASSIGQGPSYEQYF. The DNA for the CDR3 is TGTGCCAGCTCAATAGGGCAGGGCCCATCCTACGAGCAGTACTTC.

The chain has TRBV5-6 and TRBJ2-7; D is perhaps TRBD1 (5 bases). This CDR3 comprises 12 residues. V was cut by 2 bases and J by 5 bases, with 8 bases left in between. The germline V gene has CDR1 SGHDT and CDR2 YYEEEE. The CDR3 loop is CASSFAGNEQYF. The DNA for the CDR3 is TGTGCCAGCAGCTTCGCAGGGAACGAGCAGTACTTC.

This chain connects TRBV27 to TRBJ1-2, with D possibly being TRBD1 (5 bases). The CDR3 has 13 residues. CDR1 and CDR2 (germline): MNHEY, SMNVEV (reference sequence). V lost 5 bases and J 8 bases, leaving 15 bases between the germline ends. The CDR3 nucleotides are TGTGCCAGCAGTCCCCGGGGGGTTTTGGGCTACACCTTC. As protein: CASSPRGVLGYTF.

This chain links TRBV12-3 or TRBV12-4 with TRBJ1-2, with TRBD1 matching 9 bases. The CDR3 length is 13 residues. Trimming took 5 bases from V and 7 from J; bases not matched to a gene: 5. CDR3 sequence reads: CASSPTGGGGYTF. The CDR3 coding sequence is TGTGCCAGCAGTCCGACAGGGGGGGGTGGCTACACCTTC.

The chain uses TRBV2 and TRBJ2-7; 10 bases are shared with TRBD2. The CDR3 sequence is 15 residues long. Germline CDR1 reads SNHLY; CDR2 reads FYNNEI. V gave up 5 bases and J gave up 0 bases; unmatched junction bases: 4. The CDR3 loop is CASSYTSGVSYEQYF. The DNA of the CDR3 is TGTGCCAGCAGTTATACTAGCGGGGTCTCCTACGAGCAGTACTTC.

CDR3 DNA sequence: TGTGCCAGTAGTATAGGGGACAGGGGAGTACGGACTGAAGCTTTCTTT. The encoded protein is CASSIGDRGVRTEAFF. The V and J genes are TRBV19 and TRBJ1-1; 10 positions match TRBD1. The CDR3 totals 16 residues. CDR1 and CDR2 from the germline V gene are LNHDA and SQIVND (reference sequence). V lost 1 base and J lost 5; bases outside the gene matches: 7.

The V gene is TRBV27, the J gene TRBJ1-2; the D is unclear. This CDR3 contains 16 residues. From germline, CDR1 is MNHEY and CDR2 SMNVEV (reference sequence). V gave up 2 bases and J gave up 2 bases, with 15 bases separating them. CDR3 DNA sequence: TGTGCCAGCAGTTTACAGAGCGCTAATCTAAACTATGGCTACACCTTC. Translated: CASSLQSANLNYGYTF.

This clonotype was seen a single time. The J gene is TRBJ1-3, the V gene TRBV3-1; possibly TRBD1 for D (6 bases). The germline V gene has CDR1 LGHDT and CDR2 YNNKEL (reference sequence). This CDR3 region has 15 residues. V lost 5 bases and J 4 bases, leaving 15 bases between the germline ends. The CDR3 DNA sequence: TGTGCCAGCAGCGAAGGACAGCGGTTGGGAAACACCATATATTTT. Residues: CASSEGQRLGNTIYF.

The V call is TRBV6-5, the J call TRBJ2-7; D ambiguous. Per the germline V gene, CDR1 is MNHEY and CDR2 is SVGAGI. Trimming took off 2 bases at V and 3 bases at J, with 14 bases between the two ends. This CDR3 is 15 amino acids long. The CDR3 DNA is TGTGCCAGCAGTTACGGGCTCGACCCTTTCTACGAGCAGTACTTC. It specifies CASSYGLDPFYEQYF.

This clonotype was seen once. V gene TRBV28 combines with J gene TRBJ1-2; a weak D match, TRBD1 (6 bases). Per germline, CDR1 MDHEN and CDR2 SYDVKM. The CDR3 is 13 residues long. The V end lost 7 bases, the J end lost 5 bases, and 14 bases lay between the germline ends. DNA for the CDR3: TGTGCCAGCACCACCCTAGGGGGGTATGGCTACACCTTC. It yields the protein CASTTLGGYGYTF.

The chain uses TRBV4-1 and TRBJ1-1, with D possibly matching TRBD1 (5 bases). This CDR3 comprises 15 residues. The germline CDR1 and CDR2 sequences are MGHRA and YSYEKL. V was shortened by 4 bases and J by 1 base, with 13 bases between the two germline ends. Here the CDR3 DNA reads TGCGCCAGCAGCCGCACCACGGGGACGAACACTGAAGCTTTCTTT. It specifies CASSRTTGTNTEAFF.